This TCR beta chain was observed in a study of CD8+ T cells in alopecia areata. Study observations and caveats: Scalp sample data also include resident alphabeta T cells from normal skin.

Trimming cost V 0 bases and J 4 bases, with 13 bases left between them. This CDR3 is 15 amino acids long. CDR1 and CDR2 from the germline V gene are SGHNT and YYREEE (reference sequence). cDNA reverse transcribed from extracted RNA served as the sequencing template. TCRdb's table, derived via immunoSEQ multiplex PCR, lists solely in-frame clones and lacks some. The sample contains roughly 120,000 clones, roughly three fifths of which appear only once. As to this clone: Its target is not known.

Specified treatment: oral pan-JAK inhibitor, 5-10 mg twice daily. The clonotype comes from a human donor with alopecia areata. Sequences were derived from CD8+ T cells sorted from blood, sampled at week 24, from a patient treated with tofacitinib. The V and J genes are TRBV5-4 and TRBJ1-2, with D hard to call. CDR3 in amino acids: CASSLAGESVYGYTF. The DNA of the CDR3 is TGTGCCAGCAGCTTGGCCGGGGAGTCGGTCTATGGCTACACCTTC.